One and the same sample provided the 5 T cell receptor beta chains below, sequenced in a study of cytomegalovirus exposure and HLA in healthy donors. Researchers ran the PCR with 60 Vbeta and 13 Jbeta primers. TCRdb keeps only in-frame clones here, not all; method: immunoSEQ multiplex PCR. Altogether 130,000 or so clones are present, almost 85% being singletons, with the ten largest covering 1.5% to 2.5%. The sequencing input was PBMCs. Receptors were obtained from a woman aged 40 to 50 in good health and CMV-seronegative.

This clone was seen a single time. The V and J genes are TRBV7-2 and TRBJ1-5, with TRBD1 matching 10 bases. In germline, CDR1 is SGHTA, CDR2 FQGNSA. With V trimmed by 4 bases and J by 7 bases, 7 bases remained unmatched. The CDR3 loop spans 15 amino acids. The CDR3 reads CASSYRRDRGQPQHF. CDR3 in DNA: TGTGCCAGCAGCTACAGGCGGGACAGGGGCCAGCCCCAGCATTTT.

The chain employs TRBV28 and TRBJ1-1; possible D gene TRBD1, 5 bases. Deletions cut 2 bases from V and 5 bases from J, with 12 bases between. The CDR3 has 14 residues. Germline values: CDR1 MDHEN, CDR2 SYDVKM. The CDR3 loop is CASSLILGATEAFF. The CDR3 nucleotides read TGTGCCAGCAGTTTAATTCTAGGGGCGACTGAAGCTTTCTTT.

This chain links TRBV29-1 with TRBJ1-4; TRBD1 agrees at 7 bases. The germline gives CDR1 SQVTM, CDR2 ANQGSEA. This CDR3 spans 13 amino acids. Trimming removed 4 bases from V and 7 bases from J; junction bases left unmatched: 6. The CDR3 bases are TGCAGCGTTGGAGGGGGCAGGCTTGAAAAACTGTTTTTT. As protein: CSVGGGRLEKLFF.

This chain links TRBV4-3 with TRBJ2-3; 7 bases match TRBD1. Germline trimming cut 3 bases from V and 0 bases from J; bases unmatched to any gene: 3. CDR1 and CDR2 (germline): LGHNA, YSLEER. CDR3 size: 15 residues. The CDR3 sequence: CASSQRDSSTDTQYF. The CDR3 nucleotides read TGCGCCAGCAGCCAGAGGGACAGTAGCACAGATACGCAGTATTTT.

There are a few counts of this clone. J is TRBJ1-3 and V is TRBV2; D perhaps matches TRBD1 (5 bases). The CDR3 sequence is 15 residues long. Germline V lookup: CDR1 SNHLY, CDR2 FYNNEI. V was clipped by 6 bases and J by 0 bases, with 12 bases between them. CDR3 sequence reads: CASRGDRSSGNTIYF. CDR3 DNA sequence: TGTGCCAGCAGGGGCGACAGAAGCTCTGGAAACACCATATATTTT.